This T cell receptor beta chain is from a study of breast tumors, draining lymph nodes, adjacent tissues. One entry per CDR3 protein results from TCRdb running MiXCR on the multiplex PCR reads. The repertoire has under 350,000 distinct CDR3 sequences, roughly 30% of them found once; the top ten carry 0.85% to 1.3%. This clonotype was counted ten times or more. Trimming took 3 bases from V and 6 from J; bases not matched to a gene: 5. This CDR3 comprises 15 residues. CDR1 is LNHNV and CDR2 is YYDKDF in the germline V gene (reference sequence). Axillary draining lymph nodes of breast cancer patients supplied the node samples.

The chain recombines TRBV15 with TRBJ1-5, with TRBD1 matching over 10 bases. The receptor's source is a female donor with breast cancer. Some clones in this sample may be carry-over from other donors' samples. Sequencing was performed on axillary lymph node tissue. The CDR3 sequence: CATSRGDRGSQPQHF. CDR3 in DNA: TGTGCCACCAGCAGGGGGGACAGGGGCAGTCAGCCCCAGCATTTT.